This TCR beta chain stems from a study of OX40 agonist ivuxolimab in advanced cancers. Assay used: immunoSEQ multiplex PCR; TCRdb lists only in-frame clones, some missing. The sample comprises approximately 44,000 clones, about 90% of which are singletons, and 25% to 30% rests with the top ten. Comment on this clone: Its target is unknown.

The CDR3 runs 13 residues. The germline V gene encodes CDR1 LNHNV and CDR2 YYDKDF (reference sequence). V shed 8 bases, J shed 7 bases, and the junction held 8 bases outside the gene matches. Regarding the study as a whole: Expanded clones belonging to CD8+ T cells outnumbered, on average, those of CD4+.

The sample in question was CD4+ or CD8+ T cells sorted from blood, obtained in a trial of the OX40 agonist ivuxolimab. The chain has TRBV15 and TRBJ1-2, with 9 bases lining up with TRBD1. The receptor was derived from an adult with an advanced solid tumor such as melanoma, head and neck, liver or kidney cancer. In DNA, the CDR3 is TGTGCCACCGCCCGGGACAGGGCGAGTGGCTACACCTTC. Protein: CATARDRASGYTF.